Below, 7 T cell receptor beta chains from the same sample are listed, as sequenced in a study of T cell changes during pregnancy in multiple sclerosis. Assay: immunoSEQ multiplex PCR; the TCRdb copy retains only in-frame clones and omits some. Of roughly 100,000 clones listed, approximately 89% were seen once; the top ten hold around 3.2%. The source material was peripheral blood, sampled after pregnancy. The receptors originated from a female donor with multiple sclerosis, enrolled in a pregnancy study.

The chain recombines TRBV5-8 with TRBJ1-4; 9 bases line up with TRBD1. This CDR3 comprises 16 residues. Germline loops: CDR1 SGHTS, CDR2 YDEGEE. Trimming at V came to 4 bases and at J to 2 bases, leaving 6 bases not matched to a gene. The CDR3 region is CASSTGTGTTNEKLFF. CDR3 sequence (DNA): TGTGCCAGCAGCACCGGGACAGGGACCACTAATGAAAAACTGTTTTTT.

The chain couples TRBV2 to TRBJ2-2; 8 nucleotides line up with TRBD2. V shed 8 bases, J shed 5 bases, and the junction held 10 bases outside the gene matches. There are 15 residues in the CDR3. Germline loops: CDR1 SNHLY, CDR2 FYNNEI. CDR3: CASGETSERTGELFF. In DNA, the CDR3 is TGTGCCAGCGGGGAGACTAGCGAGAGGACCGGGGAGCTGTTTTTT.

The chain combines TRBV4-2 with TRBJ2-2; 7 bases line up with TRBD2. CDR3 length: 17 amino acids. Germline values: CDR1 LGHNA, CDR2 YNFKEQ. V shed 1 base, J shed 3 bases, and the junction held 8 bases outside the gene matches. The CDR3 here is CASSQGFPSGYTGELFF. The DNA of the CDR3 is TGTGCCAGCAGCCAAGGGTTTCCTAGCGGTTACACCGGGGAGCTGTTTTTT.

The V call is TRBV15, the J call TRBJ1-1; 7 bases agree with TRBD1. V was clipped by 1 base and J by 8 bases; unmatched bases: 10. Germline CDR1 is LNHNV and CDR2 is YYDKDF (reference sequence). This CDR3 contains 15 residues. CDR3: CATSRVDRDGGEAFF. CDR3 bases: TGTGCCACCAGCAGAGTCGACAGGGACGGGGGAGAAGCTTTCTTT. Full variable domain (remainder filled in from reference TRBV15 and TRBJ1-1): DAMVIQNPRYQVTQFGKPVTLSCSQTLNHNVMYWYQQKSSQAPKLLFHYYDKDFNNEADTPDNFQSRRPNTSFCFLDIRSPGLGDTAMYLCATSRVDRDGGEAFFGQGTRLTVV.

The chain carries TRBV30 and TRBJ2-7, with D perhaps matching TRBD1 (6 bases). The ends were cut back, 2 bases at V and 6 bases at J, with 17 bases in the middle. CDR1 is GTSNPN, CDR2 SVGIG, per germline (reference sequence). The CDR3 spans 14 residues. The CDR3 region has the DNA TGTGCCTGGAGTCGGAACAGGGTTTCCGGCGAGCAGTACTTC. It codes for CAWSRNRVSGEQYF.

CDR3 sequence reads: CASGPTGTGLSNQPQHF. The DNA for the CDR3 is TGTGCTAGTGGTCCCACCGGGACAGGGCTGAGCAATCAGCCCCAGCATTTT. The gene calls are TRBV12-5 and TRBJ1-5, with 9 bases aligning to TRBD1. Per the germline V gene, CDR1 is LGHNT and CDR2 is FRNRAP. The trim removed 5 bases at V and 1 base at J, leaving 9 bases unmatched. This CDR3 spans 17 amino acids.

V usage is TRBV13 and J usage is TRBJ2-1; 8 nucleotides agree with TRBD1. Germline values: CDR1 PRHDT, CDR2 FYEKMQ (reference sequence). The CDR3 sequence is 15 residues long. Unmatched junction bases numbered 0, after V lost 0 bases and J lost 2 bases. The CDR3 sequence: CASSLGQGAYNEQFF. The CDR3 DNA reads as TGTGCCAGCAGCTTAGGACAGGGGGCCTACAATGAGCAGTTCTTC.